This is a list of T cell receptor beta chains from one sample in a study of blood T cell repertoires in COVID-19. TCRdb keeps only in-frame clones here, not all; method: immunoSEQ multiplex PCR. The profile shows about 160,000 clones, approximately 77% of them singletons. The source material was PBMCs or T cells enriched from blood (not recorded which). These receptors came from a man aged 60-69 years who had recovered from COVID-19. CDR3s include the opening cysteine and the closing phenylalanine or tryptophan. Each record gives: V gene, J gene, clone size, CDR3 protein. Size values are once, few and many counts, or a class for expanded clones, and some rows have none.

V gene: TRBV7-2
J gene: TRBJ2-1
clone size: NA
CDR3 protein: CASSIGTTGDEQFF

V gene: TRBV19
J gene: TRBJ1-5
clone size: NA
CDR3 protein: CASATGGSNQPQHF

V gene: TRBV2
J gene: TRBJ1-4
clone size: NA
CDR3 protein: CASRDRVEKLFF

V gene: TRBV4-2
J gene: TRBJ2-7
clone size: few
CDR3 protein: CASSQDLGAGVRKQYF

V gene: TRBV10-3
J gene: TRBJ2-2
clone size: NA
CDR3 protein: CAISAAGPGELFF

V gene: TRBV12-5
J gene: TRBJ2-7
clone size: NA
CDR3 protein: CASGLPLAGTGIYEQYF

V gene: TRBV2
J gene: TRBJ2-7
clone size: NA
CDR3 protein: CASSESGQGFYEQYF

V gene: TRBV3-1/TRBV3-2
J gene: TRBJ2-5
clone size: few
CDR3 protein: CASSYFLGQGGETQYF

V gene: TRBV9
J gene: TRBJ2-7
clone size: NA
CDR3 protein: CASGTGGYEQYF

V gene: TRBV28
J gene: TRBJ1-2
clone size: NA
CDR3 protein: CASSPGSLEYANYGYTF

V gene: TRBV3-1/TRBV3-2
J gene: TRBJ1-4
clone size: NA
CDR3 protein: CASSQVAGTGNYNEKLFF

V gene: TRBV3-1/TRBV3-2
J gene: TRBJ2-2
clone size: NA
CDR3 protein: CASSQAAGGPGELFF

V gene: TRBV2
J gene: TRBJ2-7
clone size: NA
CDR3 protein: CASRGLAGLNEQYF

V gene: TRBV30
J gene: TRBJ2-3
clone size: once
CDR3 protein: CAWSGSRLWDTQYF

V gene: TRBV7-3
J gene: TRBJ1-1
clone size: NA
CDR3 protein: CASSLTGALNTEAFF

V gene: TRBV7-2
J gene: TRBJ1-1
clone size: NA
CDR3 protein: CASSPLGGGEAFF

V gene: TRBV19
J gene: TRBJ1-6
clone size: NA
CDR3 protein: CASQWGQGPGSPLHF

V gene: TRBV9
J gene: TRBJ2-7
clone size: NA
CDR3 protein: CASSMTGASYEQYF

V gene: TRBV11-2
J gene: TRBJ2-3
clone size: NA
CDR3 protein: CASSLLRGIDTQYF

V gene: TRBV9
J gene: TRBJ2-7
clone size: NA
CDR3 protein: CASSETSGPYEQYF

V gene: TRBV5-4
J gene: TRBJ2-1
clone size: NA
CDR3 protein: CASSLSTGSVAEEQFF

V gene: TRBV19
J gene: TRBJ1-4
clone size: NA
CDR3 protein: CASSSDSHTATNEKLFF

V gene: TRBV6-5
J gene: TRBJ1-2
clone size: NA
CDR3 protein: CASSQGAGDYGYTF

V gene: TRBV7-6
J gene: TRBJ2-7
clone size: NA
CDR3 protein: CASSPYGVTSGGTYEQYF

V gene: TRBV5-1
J gene: TRBJ1-2
clone size: NA
CDR3 protein: CASSLVDRGYGYTF

V gene: TRBV7-8
J gene: TRBJ2-5
clone size: NA
CDR3 protein: CASSFLARETQYF

V gene: TRBV5-1
J gene: TRBJ1-6
clone size: NA
CDR3 protein: CASSSSGIADSPLHF

V gene: TRBV19
J gene: TRBJ2-1
clone size: NA
CDR3 protein: CASLLWGRTIGSKYNEQFF

V gene: TRBV7-9
J gene: TRBJ2-1
clone size: few
CDR3 protein: CASSLARQGAYNEQFF

V gene: TRBV14
J gene: TRBJ2-7
clone size: NA
CDR3 protein: CASSPRTSGTYEQYF

V gene: TRBV7-8
J gene: TRBJ2-7
clone size: NA
CDR3 protein: CASSLRGRSYEQYF

V gene: TRBV5-1
J gene: TRBJ2-3
clone size: NA
CDR3 protein: CASSSDSYSTDTQYF

V gene: TRBV28
J gene: TRBJ2-2
clone size: NA
CDR3 protein: CASNRLANTGELFF

V gene: TRBV6-1
J gene: TRBJ1-5
clone size: NA
CDR3 protein: CASSERLGEGQPQHF

V gene: TRBV9
J gene: TRBJ2-7
clone size: NA
CDR3 protein: CASSEGTGDEQYF

V gene: TRBV5-1
J gene: TRBJ1-1
clone size: NA
CDR3 protein: CASSFTGWGNTEAFF

V gene: TRBV5-1
J gene: TRBJ1-2
clone size: NA
CDR3 protein: CASSEQGAYGYTF

V gene: TRBV14
J gene: TRBJ2-1
clone size: NA
CDR3 protein: CASSQAISYNEQFF

V gene: TRBV7-3
J gene: TRBJ1-3
clone size: NA
CDR3 protein: CASSPGTDAGNTIYF

V gene: TRBV28
J gene: TRBJ2-7
clone size: NA
CDR3 protein: CASSSLVRYYEQYF

V gene: TRBV2
J gene: TRBJ1-2
clone size: NA
CDR3 protein: CASRAGQGFYGYTF

V gene: TRBV5-1
J gene: TRBJ2-3
clone size: NA
CDR3 protein: CASSLLVQGAADTQYF

V gene: TRBV25-1
J gene: TRBJ1-1
clone size: few
CDR3 protein: CASTFSGGNTEAFF

V gene: TRBV13
J gene: TRBJ2-5
clone size: once
CDR3 protein: CASSLQGLETQYF

V gene: TRBV5-1
J gene: TRBJ1-3
clone size: NA
CDR3 protein: CASSLAAGGAGNTIYF

V gene: TRBV12-3/TRBV12-4
J gene: TRBJ1-4
clone size: NA
CDR3 protein: CASSYGNEKLFF

V gene: TRBV19
J gene: TRBJ2-1
clone size: once
CDR3 protein: CASTNGGSSYNEQFF

V gene: TRBV5-4
J gene: TRBJ1-1
clone size: once
CDR3 protein: CATTRGGQDHMNTEAFF

V gene: TRBV12-3/TRBV12-4
J gene: TRBJ1-1
clone size: NA
CDR3 protein: CASSFRTASGAFF

V gene: TRBV6-5
J gene: TRBJ1-1
clone size: NA
CDR3 protein: CASSHRQGASEAFF

V gene: TRBV28
J gene: TRBJ1-1
clone size: NA
CDR3 protein: CASRPGNEAFF

V gene: TRBV4-1
J gene: TRBJ1-1
clone size: NA
CDR3 protein: CASSQGQGSRTEAFF

V gene: TRBV10-3
J gene: TRBJ2-3
clone size: NA
CDR3 protein: CAISRQSTDTQYF

V gene: TRBV19
J gene: TRBJ1-2
clone size: NA
CDR3 protein: CASSIDRRTVEFNGYTF

V gene: TRBV21-1
J gene: TRBJ1-5
clone size: NA
CDR3 protein: CASSIKPGQGGNQPQHF